The 29 T cell receptor beta chains reported below all come from one sample, sequenced in a study of blood T cell repertoires in COVID-19. Method: immunoSEQ multiplex PCR; TCRdb's copy keeps in-frame clones and lacks some. This table holds under 500,000 clones, approximately 90% found once. Sequenced material: PBMCs or T cells enriched from blood (not recorded which). Receptors were obtained from a woman under 30 with acute COVID-19.

The genes are TRBV2 and TRBJ1-1; D might be TRBD1 (6 bases). This CDR3 contains 14 residues. The germline V gene encodes CDR1 SNHLY and CDR2 FYNNEI. V gave up 4 bases and J gave up 11 bases, with 20 bases separating them. The CDR3 nucleotides are TGTGCCAGCAGTGTGGCGGGGGCGGGAAGGTACGCTTTCTTT. Translation: CASSVAGAGRYAFF. Complete variable domain (other parts from reference TRBV2 and TRBJ1-1): EPEVTQTPSHQVTQMGQEVILRCVPISNHLYFYWYRQILGQKVEFLVSFYNNEISEKSEIFDDQFSVERPDGSNFTLKIRSTKLEDSAMYFCASSVAGAGRYAFFGQGTRLTVV.

The chain is built from TRBV7-9 and TRBJ2-5; unclear D gene. CDR1 is SEHNR and CDR2 is FQNEAQ in the germline V gene (reference sequence). The CDR3 loop spans 15 amino acids. Trimming shortened V by 5 bases and J by 0 bases, and 13 bases separated the two germline ends. The CDR3 protein is CASSPIESYQETQYF. As DNA, the CDR3 is TGTGCCAGCAGCCCGATTGAGTCCTACCAAGAGACCCAGTACTTC. Full variable domain (remainder filled in from reference TRBV7-9 and TRBJ2-5): DTGVSQNPRHKITKRGQNVTFRCDPISEHNRLYWYRQTLGQGPEFLTYFQNEAQLEKSRLLSDRFSAERPKGSFSTLEIQRTEQGDSAMYLCASSPIESYQETQYFGPGTRLLVL.

This chain links TRBV12-3 or TRBV12-4 with TRBJ1-4; D may be TRBD1 (5 bases). Trimming removed 7 bases at V and 8 bases at J, with 14 bases between. The CDR3 covers 13 residues. CDR3 DNA sequence: TGTGCCAGCACCCAACAGGAGGGCGAAAAACTGTTTTTT. Protein product: CASTQQEGEKLFF.

This clone was counted once. CDR3 bases: TGTGCCAGCAGAAAAGGGGGCGGCCCCTCCTACGAGCAGTACTTC. Amino acid sequence: CASRKGGGPSYEQYF. This sequence joins TRBV7-9 and TRBJ2-7; 7 bases map to TRBD1. The V gene's germline CDR1 is SEHNR and CDR2 FQNEAQ (reference sequence). J lost 0 bases, V lost 6 bases, and 8 bases had no gene match. This CDR3 is built from 15 residues. The complete variable domain, with remaining parts taken from reference TRBV7-9 and TRBJ2-7, reads DTGVSQNPRHKITKRGQNVTFRCDPISEHNRLYWYRQTLGQGPEFLTYFQNEAQLEKSRLLSDRFSAERPKGSFSTLEIQRTEQGDSAMYLCASRKGGGPSYEQYFGPGTRLTVT.

Concerning this clone: Other nucleotide sequences from this sample produce the same CDR3. The rearrangement links TRBV10-3 to TRBJ1-5; D not resolved. The CDR3 covers 14 residues. Trimming pared 0 bases from V and 2 bases from J, leaving 5 bases between. In germline, CDR1 is ENHRY, CDR2 SYGVKD. This CDR3 reads CAISESTGNQPQHF. CDR3 DNA: TGTGCCATCAGTGAGTCGACTGGCAATCAGCCCCAGCATTTT.

The chain carries TRBV13 and TRBJ2-4; 13 bases fit TRBD2. Germline lookup yields CDR1 PRHDT and CDR2 FYEKMQ (reference sequence). Trimming at V came to 4 bases and at J to 6 bases, leaving 9 bases not matched to a gene. There are 17 residues in the CDR3. This CDR3 is CASSSRTSGRGGNIQYF. The DNA for the CDR3 is TGTGCCAGCAGCTCACGGACTAGCGGGAGAGGTGGAAACATTCAGTACTTC. Full variable domain (outside the CDR3, taken from reference TRBV13 and TRBJ2-4): AAGVIQSPRHLIKEKRETATLKCYPIPRHDTVYWYQQGPGQDPQFLISFYEKMQSDKGSIPDRFSAQQFSDYHSELNMSSLELGDSALYFCASSSRTSGRGGNIQYFGAGTRLSVL.

V usage is TRBV27 and J usage is TRBJ2-7, with a possible D match to TRBD1 (5 bases). Germline-derived CDR1 and CDR2 are MNHEY and SMNVEV (reference sequence). The CDR3 consists of 14 residues. The V and J ends lost 6 bases and 2 bases respectively, with 14 bases between them. The CDR3 loop reads CASSPSDRTYEQYF. The CDR3 bases are TGTGCCAGCAGCCCTTCCGACAGAACCTACGAGCAGTACTTC.

The genes are TRBV7-2 and TRBJ1-1, with 8 bases fitting TRBD1. CDR3 size: 15 residues. V trimming: 6 bases; J trimming: 0 bases; junction bases outside the gene matches: 6. CDR1 is SGHTA, CDR2 FQGNSA, per germline. CDR3 residues: CASRTGVVVNTEAFF. In nucleotides, the CDR3 is TGTGCCAGCAGGACAGGGGTGGTTGTGAACACTGAAGCTTTCTTT.

CDR3 amino acids: CASSRTGVRWIEAFF. CDR3 bases: TGTGCCAGCAGCCGGACAGGAGTACGGTGGATTGAAGCTTTCTTT. This chain uses TRBV28 with TRBJ1-1, with TRBD1 identical over 7 bases. Germline CDR1 reads MDHEN; CDR2 reads SYDVKM. The CDR3 spans 15 residues. V was clipped by 6 bases and J by 7 bases; unmatched bases: 14.

V and J are TRBV6-5 and TRBJ1-1; D perhaps matches TRBD1 (6 bases). In germline, CDR1 is MNHEY, CDR2 SVGAGI. Deletions cut 4 bases from V and 4 bases from J, with 13 bases between. The CDR3 extends over 14 amino acids. The CDR3 is CASSWDKAGTEAFF. The CDR3 DNA follows: TGTGCCAGCAGTTGGGACAAGGCGGGCACTGAAGCTTTCTTT.

The J gene is TRBJ2-7, the V gene TRBV29-1, with 7 bases identical to TRBD2. V dropped 6 bases and J dropped 3; count of bases not matched to a gene: 5. CDR1 is SQVTM, CDR2 ANQGSEA, per germline. The CDR3 is made up of 12 amino acids. In nucleotides, the CDR3 is TGCAGCGTGACCCGGGGGGACTACGAGCAGTACTTC. Translation: CSVTRGDYEQYF.

The rearrangement joins TRBV29-1 to TRBJ2-2; the D gene is possibly TRBD1 (6 bases). Trimming took 4 bases from V and 5 from J, leaving 11 bases between them. The CDR3 loop spans 13 amino acids. Germline V lookup: CDR1 SQVTM, CDR2 ANQGSEA. The chain's CDR3 is CSVARGWTGELFF. CDR3 sequence (DNA): TGCAGCGTTGCCAGGGGCTGGACCGGGGAGCTGTTTTTT.

This chain connects TRBV18 to TRBJ1-1; D is possibly TRBD1 (5 bases). The germline V gene has CDR1 KGHSH and CDR2 LQKENI. The V and J ends lost 1 base and 1 base respectively, with 10 bases between them. This CDR3 is built from 15 residues. The DNA for the CDR3 is TGTGCCAGCTCACCACGCGGGGGACCGAACACTGAAGCTTTCTTT. This sequence encodes CASSPRGGPNTEAFF.

This clone occurred once. The chain employs TRBV27 and TRBJ2-2; D unresolved. Germline values: CDR1 MNHEY, CDR2 SMNVEV (reference sequence). This CDR3 has 14 amino acids. Trimming took off 3 bases at V and 6 bases at J, with 11 bases between the two ends. The CDR3 is CASSFRQPSGELFF. The CDR3 region has the DNA TGTGCCAGCAGTTTTCGACAACCTTCCGGGGAGCTGTTTTTT.

Details on this clone: Other DNA sequences in this specimen translate into the identical CDR3. The J gene is TRBJ1-1, the V gene TRBV27; 7 bases line up with TRBD1. The CDR3 is 13 residues long. The V and J ends lost 6 bases and 2 bases, in that order; junction bases with no gene match: 3. Germline V CDR1 and CDR2: MNHEY, SMNVEV (reference sequence). The DNA of the CDR3 is TGTGCCAGCAGCCGACAGGGTAACACTGAAGCTTTCTTT. Its protein is CASSRQGNTEAFF.

The rearrangement uses TRBV11-2 and TRBJ2-1, with D maybe TRBD2 (7 bases). Germline V gene sequence: CDR1 SGHAT, CDR2 FQNNGV. V shed 3 bases and J shed 8 bases, with 17 bases lying between them. The CDR3 totals 15 residues. The CDR3: CASSLWGGLRDEQFF. As DNA, the CDR3 is TGTGCCAGCAGCTTGTGGGGGGGGCTAAGGGATGAGCAGTTCTTC. Combining the CDR3 with reference TRBV11-2 and TRBJ2-1 gives the whole variable domain EAGVAQSPRYKIIEKRQSVAFWCNPISGHATLYWYQQILGQGPKLLIQFQNNGVVDDSQLPKDRFSAERLKGVDSTLKIQPAKLEDSAVYLCASSLWGGLRDEQFFGPGTRLTVL.

The J gene is TRBJ2-5, the V gene TRBV5-1, with 8 bases lining up with TRBD2. The V segment lost 5 bases and the J segment 2 bases; nucleotides outside the gene matches: 11. Germline-derived CDR1 and CDR2 are SGHRS and YFSETQ. This CDR3 contains 16 residues. This CDR3 reads CASRGGPGLGQETQYF. As DNA, the CDR3 is TGCGCCAGCAGGGGAGGGCCGGGACTAGGACAAGAGACCCAGTACTTC.

CDR3 sequence (DNA): TGTGCCAGCAGCTTGGTGGGACAGGGAAATGAAAAACTGTTTTTT. This codes for CASSLVGQGNEKLFF. The genes are TRBV5-6 and TRBJ1-4; TRBD1 aligns across 9 bases. Germline V gene sequence: CDR1 SGHDT, CDR2 YYEEEE. V gave up 0 bases and J gave up 5 bases; unmatched junction bases: 2. The CDR3 is 15 amino acids.

The chain combines TRBV29-1 with TRBJ1-3; 10 nucleotides align to TRBD1. The germline CDR1 and CDR2 sequences are SQVTM and ANQGSEA. V was clipped by 6 bases and J by 4 bases; unmatched bases: 6. This CDR3 contains 14 residues. The chain's CDR3 is CSVSGTGEGNTIYF. Written as DNA, the CDR3 is TGCAGCGTCTCCGGGACAGGGGAAGGAAACACCATATATTTT.

This chain links TRBV30 with TRBJ2-5; D is unclear. CDR3 size: 12 residues. Germline values: CDR1 GTSNPN, CDR2 SVGIG (reference sequence). The V end was cut by 1 base, the J end by 5 bases, with 8 bases between. CDR3 region: CAWSGAKETQYF. The CDR3 DNA sequence: TGTGCCTGGAGTGGGGCGAAGGAGACCCAGTACTTC.

This chain uses TRBV7-6 with TRBJ1-1; weak D call: TRBD1 (6 bases). Trimming took 4 bases from V and 1 from J, leaving 7 bases between them. Germline V gene sequence: CDR1 SGHVS, CDR2 FNYEAQ. The CDR3 consists of 13 residues. Here the CDR3 DNA reads TGTGCCAGCAGCTACAGGGAGAACACTGAAGCTTTCTTT. This gives the protein CASSYRENTEAFF.

V is TRBV12-3 or TRBV12-4 and J is TRBJ2-3, with 7 bases lining up with TRBD1. After removal of 11 bases from V and 6 bases from J, the junction contained 11 bases not matched to a gene. The CDR3 contains 13 residues. The CDR3 region is CAGALGQSDTQYF. CDR3 DNA: TGTGCCGGGGCTTTGGGACAGAGTGATACGCAGTATTTT.

The chain is built from TRBV20-1 and TRBJ2-3; possibly TRBD2 for D (6 bases). The CDR3 sequence is 11 residues long. V gave up 6 bases and J gave up 5 bases, with 9 bases separating them. Per germline, CDR1 DFQATT and CDR2 SNEGSKA (reference sequence). CDR3 residues: CSARREDTQYF. CDR3 nucleotide sequence: TGCAGTGCGAGGAGGGAAGATACGCAGTATTTT.

The rearrangement uses TRBV2 and TRBJ2-1; D is perhaps TRBD2 (6 bases). CDR3 length: 14 residues. CDR1 is SNHLY, CDR2 FYNNEI, per germline. The ends were cut back, 3 bases at V and 3 bases at J, with 9 bases in the middle. CDR3 sequence (DNA): TGTGCCAGCAGTGAGAATAGCGGCTACAATGAGCAGTTCTTC. Protein sequence: CASSENSGYNEQFF.

The chain joins TRBV28 to TRBJ1-1; tentative D call: TRBD1 (6 bases). CDR1 and CDR2 from the germline V gene are MDHEN and SYDVKM. Trimming left V 5 bases short and J 1 base short, with 17 bases between. CDR3 length: 16 residues. The CDR3 region has the DNA TGTGCCAGCAGTCCATTCACAGGGTTGGAGAACACTGAAGCTTTCTTT. Residues: CASSPFTGLENTEAFF.

V is TRBV7-2 and J is TRBJ2-7; no definite D call. The CDR3 runs 15 residues. V dropped 3 bases and J dropped 3 bases, with 15 bases sitting between them. Germline values: CDR1 SGHTA, CDR2 FQGNSA. In DNA form, the CDR3 reads TGTGCCAGCAGCTTTAGCCCGGGTTCCGGCTACGAGCAGTACTTC. It codes for CASSFSPGSGYEQYF.

The chain uses TRBV4-3 and TRBJ2-1; D possibly corresponds to TRBD2 (6 bases). Per germline, CDR1 LGHNA and CDR2 YSLEER. This CDR3 is built from 16 residues. V gave up 4 bases and J gave up 2 bases, with 15 bases separating them. CDR3 DNA sequence: TGCGCCAGCAGCCGGGGTAAGGAGCGGGCCTACAATGAGCAGTTCTTC. This translates into CASSRGKERAYNEQFF.

The genes are TRBV27 and TRBJ1-6; D is perhaps TRBD1 (5 bases). Per the germline V gene, CDR1 is MNHEY and CDR2 is SMNVEV (reference sequence). There are 13 residues in the CDR3. V was shortened by 5 bases and J by 8 bases, with 10 bases between the two germline ends. The CDR3 is CASSGAGYSPLHF. CDR3 in DNA: TGTGCCAGCAGTGGGGCAGGGTATTCACCCCTCCACTTT.

This clone was seen once. The chain has TRBV7-7 and TRBJ1-1; the D is unclear. Germline V lookup: CDR1 SSHAT, CDR2 FNYEAQ (reference sequence). V lost 5 bases to trimming and J lost 8 bases, with 3 bases between them. This CDR3 spans 9 amino acids. CDR3 bases: TGTGCCAGCAGCCCAGAAGCTTTCTTT. It translates to CASSPEAFF.